The 32 T cell receptor beta chains listed next were all sequenced from one sample in a study of T cell responses to AZD1222 COVID-19 vaccine (dated by TCRdb to about 2021). In light of the paper, this sample's time point label describes: about 28 days (+/-7) after the second vaccine dose. This sample's treatment or condition label indicates: meningococcal conjugate vaccine given as trial control. Library method: the immunoSEQ multiplex PCR assay. TCRdb provides this immuneACCESS table in a form limited to in-frame rearrangements. Some clones are lacking; in checked studies, under half of them reflect an unresolved V gene, and why the rest are absent is not known. The sample table records about 190,000 clones; roughly nine tenths of these occur just once. The top ten clones comprise 3.5% to 4% of the sample. The specimen comprised peripheral blood, sampled 28 days after the second dose of the MenACWY control vaccine. The receptors here all came from an adult who received the MenACWY meningococcal vaccine as a control.

The chain is built from TRBV3-1 (or the pseudogene TRBV3-2) and TRBJ2-7, with 7 positions matching TRBD1. Trimming cost V 1 base and J 5 bases; bases outside gene matches: 8. The CDR3 sequence is 15 residues long. Germline V gene sequence: CDR1 LGHDT, CDR2 YNNKEL (reference sequence). The CDR3 is CASSQAGYRGHEQYF. The CDR3, as DNA: TGTGCCAGCAGCCAAGCTGGGTACAGGGGCCACGAGCAGTACTTC.

The gene calls are TRBV2 and TRBJ1-2; D perhaps matches TRBD1 (5 bases). Germline V gene data show CDR1 as SNHLY and CDR2 as FYNNEI. This CDR3 contains 13 residues. The V end was cut by 3 bases, the J end by 7 bases, with 12 bases between. The CDR3 nucleotides are TGTGCCAGCAGTGATGGGGGTTGGGGTGGCTACACCTTC. Its translation is CASSDGGWGGYTF.

CDR3 protein: CASSPSRVGSGANVLTF. The CDR3 DNA follows: TGTGCCAGCAGCCCCTCCAGGGTAGGGAGTGGGGCCAACGTCCTGACTTTC. This sequence joins TRBV2 and TRBJ2-6; perhaps D is TRBD1 or TRBD2 (5 bases each). Germline lookup yields CDR1 SNHLY and CDR2 FYNNEI. Trimming stripped 6 bases from V and 3 bases from J, with 18 bases between. This CDR3 has 17 residues.

This clone was counted a single time. The V gene is TRBV25-1, the J gene TRBJ2-7; D remains ambiguous. The germline CDR1 and CDR2 sequences are MGHDK and SYGVNS. Trimming shortened V by 4 bases and J by 5 bases, and 6 bases separated the two germline ends. This CDR3 comprises 11 residues. CDR3 DNA sequence: TGTGCCAGCAGTGTAGTCCACGAGCAGTACTTC. As protein: CASSVVHEQYF.

The CDR3 reads CASSSVTVRRETQYF. The CDR3 DNA follows: TGTGCCAGCAGCTCTGTGACAGTCCGGCGGGAGACCCAGTACTTC. The chain recombines TRBV5-4 with TRBJ2-5, with a possible D match to TRBD1 (5 bases). Between the trimmed V and J ends, which lost 3 bases and 5 bases, there was a span of 17 bases. There are 15 residues in the CDR3. In germline, CDR1 is SGHNT, CDR2 YYREEE (reference sequence).

The table lists this clone with a count of one. V usage is TRBV7-7 and J usage is TRBJ2-2; no reliable D call. The CDR3 covers 15 residues. The V and J ends lost 5 bases and 3 bases respectively, with 13 bases between them. CDR1 SSHAT and CDR2 FNYEAQ come from the germline V gene (reference sequence). CDR3 protein: CASSPSGRDTGELFF. The CDR3 region has the DNA TGTGCCAGCAGCCCTTCAGGACGGGACACCGGGGAGCTGTTTTTT.

CDR3 sequence reads: CASSIVRGGYNEQFF. For the CDR3, the DNA is TGTGCCAGTAGTATTGTTCGGGGGGGCTACAATGAGCAGTTCTTC. The gene calls are TRBV19 and TRBJ2-1; 8 nucleotides align to TRBD2. Germline values: CDR1 LNHDA, CDR2 SQIVND (reference sequence). The CDR3 extends over 15 amino acids. Unmatched junction bases numbered 4, after V lost 3 bases and J lost 3 bases.

The chain recombines TRBV6-5 with TRBJ1-1; possibly TRBD1 for D (5 bases). CDR3 size: 13 residues. Trimming shortened V by 8 bases and J by 5 bases, and 15 bases separated the two germline ends. From germline, CDR1 is MNHEY and CDR2 SVGAGI. CDR3 in DNA: TGTGCCAGCCTCTCGACAGCGATGACTGAAGCTTTCTTT. It translates to CASLSTAMTEAFF.

The chain is built from TRBV7-9 and TRBJ2-7, with D possibly being TRBD1 (6 bases). Germline V CDR1 and CDR2: SEHNR, FQNEAQ (reference sequence). V lost 5 bases, J lost 4 bases, and 9 bases lay in between. This CDR3 is built from 12 residues. The CDR3 bases are TGTGCCAGCAGCGAAGGGGGTTACGAGCAGTACTTC. Its protein product is CASSEGGYEQYF.

The CDR3 sequence is CASSREGNSYEQYF. CDR3 nucleotides: TGTGCCAGCAGCCGGGAGGGCAACTCCTACGAGCAGTACTTC. The V call is TRBV11-2, the J call TRBJ2-7; 8 bases align to TRBD2. The length of the CDR3 is 14 residues. The V gene end was trimmed by 5 bases and the J gene end by 0 bases; junction bases not matched to a gene: 3. CDR1 and CDR2 (germline): SGHAT, FQNNGV. The full variable domain, completed using reference TRBV11-2 and TRBJ2-7, is EAGVAQSPRYKIIEKRQSVAFWCNPISGHATLYWYQQILGQGPKLLIQFQNNGVVDDSQLPKDRFSAERLKGVDSTLKIQPAKLEDSAVYLCASSREGNSYEQYFGPGTRLTVT.

This rearrangement joins TRBV9 to TRBJ2-7; a weak D match, TRBD2 (5 bases). Germline CDR1 is SGDLS and CDR2 is YYNGEE. This CDR3 has 15 residues. V gave up 0 bases and J gave up 0 bases, with 10 bases separating them. Written as DNA, the CDR3 is TGTGCCAGCAGCGTAGACACGGACTCCTCCTACGAGCAGTACTTC. Its translation: CASSVDTDSSYEQYF.

The chain links TRBV19 to TRBJ1-4; D uncertain. The germline V gene has CDR1 LNHDA and CDR2 SQIVND (reference sequence). V was trimmed by 6 bases and J by 8 bases, leaving 16 bases between them. This CDR3 spans 14 amino acids. CDR3 DNA sequence: TGTGCCAGTAGAAGAGGTCCAACGGGGGAAAAACTGTTTTTT. Translated: CASRRGPTGEKLFF.

The chain uses TRBV19 and TRBJ1-6; D unclear. CDR1 LNHDA and CDR2 SQIVND come from the germline V gene (reference sequence). Deletions cut 3 bases from V and 7 bases from J, with 16 bases between. The CDR3 totals 16 residues. In DNA, the CDR3 is TGTGCCAGTAGTATCAGCAGTGCGGGTGGCAATTCACCCCTCCACTTT. It is translated as CASSISSAGGNSPLHF.

The chain carries TRBV6-6 and TRBJ1-2; no reliable D call. The length of the CDR3 is 12 residues. The V and J ends lost 2 bases and 4 bases respectively, with 5 bases between them. Looked up from germline, CDR1 is MNHNY and CDR2 is SVGAGI (reference sequence). CDR3 region: CASSYRVYGYTF. CDR3 nucleotide sequence: TGTGCCAGCAGTTACCGTGTCTATGGCTACACCTTC.

This clone was observed a single time. The genes are TRBV12-3 or TRBV12-4 and TRBJ2-1; D remains ambiguous. Trimming shortened V by 3 bases and J by 12 bases, and 12 bases separated the two germline ends. This CDR3 is built from 12 residues. DNA of the CDR3: TGTGCCAGCAGTTTGGGCCCCGTTCGGCAGTTCTTC. It translates to CASSLGPVRQFF.

This chain links TRBV11-1 with TRBJ2-1; D is uncertain. From germline, CDR1 is SGHAT and CDR2 FQDESV (reference sequence). CDR3 length equals 13 residues. The ends were cut back, 1 base at V and 12 bases at J, with 13 bases in the middle. The CDR3 reads CASSLGDPGRQFF. The CDR3 region has the DNA TGTGCCAGCAGCTTAGGCGACCCCGGTCGGCAGTTCTTC.

This clone was recorded once. V usage is TRBV5-5 and J usage is TRBJ1-1, with unresolved D. CDR3 length: 14 residues. Trimming stripped 2 bases from V and 4 bases from J, with 12 bases between. Germline V gene sequence: CDR1 SGHKS, CDR2 YYEKEE (reference sequence). CDR3 protein: CASSLGGLGTEAFF. As DNA, the CDR3 is TGTGCCAGCAGCTTAGGAGGGCTGGGCACTGAAGCTTTCTTT.

The chain carries TRBV28 and TRBJ1-2; 7 bases match TRBD1. Germline V lookup: CDR1 MDHEN, CDR2 SYDVKM. Unmatched junction bases numbered 8, after V lost 8 bases and J lost 5 bases. This CDR3 contains 13 residues. The CDR3 nucleotides read TGTGCCAGCTCCCGACAGGGAGGTTATGGCTACACCTTC. Its translation: CASSRQGGYGYTF.

The rearrangement uses TRBV28 and TRBJ1-6; D not resolved. The V end lost 6 bases, the J end lost 5 bases, and 8 bases lay between the germline ends. Germline V gene sequence: CDR1 MDHEN, CDR2 SYDVKM. The CDR3 spans 13 residues. CDR3 loop: CASSRVDNSPLHF. The CDR3 coding sequence is TGTGCCAGCAGCCGAGTTGATAATTCACCCCTCCACTTT.

This chain joins TRBV14 and TRBJ1-2; perhaps TRBD1 as D (6 bases). The V gene's germline CDR1 is SGHDN and CDR2 FVKESK. The CDR3 has 17 amino acids. V was shortened by 4 bases and J by 0 bases, with 18 bases between the two germline ends. This chain's CDR3 is CASSPGTISGTNYGYTF. The DNA of the CDR3 is TGTGCCAGCAGCCCTGGGACAATTAGTGGGACTAACTATGGCTACACCTTC.

This clone came up a few times. The chain employs TRBV18 and TRBJ1-2, with TRBD1 as a possible D gene (5 bases). V lost 2 bases and J lost 0, with 16 bases in between. Looked up from germline, CDR1 is KGHSH and CDR2 is LQKENI. This CDR3 is built from 17 residues. CDR3 protein: CASSPVQEPLANYGYTF. The CDR3 DNA sequence: TGTGCCAGCTCACCAGTACAGGAGCCGTTAGCTAACTATGGCTACACCTTC.

The J gene is TRBJ2-3, the V gene TRBV6-5; D is perhaps TRBD1 or TRBD2 (6 bases each). Germline lookup yields CDR1 MNHEY and CDR2 SVGAGI. The CDR3 sequence is 14 residues long. V was cut by 5 bases and J by 3 bases, with 12 bases left in between. The CDR3 DNA sequence: TGTGCCAGCAGTAGGGGGGAGAAGACAGATACGCAGTATTTT. This translates into CASSRGEKTDTQYF.

This chain uses TRBV27 with TRBJ2-3; 8 nucleotides match TRBD2. Germline CDR1 MNHEY, CDR2 SMNVEV (reference sequence). The CDR3 runs to 16 residues. V was pared by 2 bases and J by 3 bases, with 7 bases of the junction left unmatched. CDR3 in DNA: TGTGCCAGCAGTTTACGGGAGGGCCTTAGGACAGATACGCAGTATTTT. Translating gives CASSLREGLRTDTQYF.

CDR3 sequence (DNA): TGCAGTCCCCCCAACACTGAAGCTTTCTTT. Amino acid sequence: CSPPNTEAFF. The J gene is TRBJ1-1, the V gene TRBV20-1; no clear D gene. V was cut by 8 bases and J by 2 bases, with 6 bases left in between. The CDR3 is 10 residues long. Germline CDR1 is DFQATT and CDR2 is SNEGSKA (reference sequence).

The chain joins TRBV5-6 to TRBJ1-1; a possible D gene is TRBD1 (6 bases). V was trimmed by 2 bases and J by 6 bases, leaving 11 bases between them. Germline loops: CDR1 SGHDT, CDR2 YYEEEE. The CDR3 is 13 amino acids. Written as DNA, the CDR3 is TGTGCCAGCAGCTTTAGCCGGGGGCCTGAAGCTTTCTTT. Translation: CASSFSRGPEAFF.

The DNA for the CDR3 is TGCAGCGTTGCCGCATCTAACTATGGCTACACCTTC. It specifies CSVAASNYGYTF. The V and J genes are TRBV29-1 and TRBJ1-2; D call uncertain. The ends were cut back, 4 bases at V and 0 bases at J, with 6 bases in the middle. Germline V gives CDR1 SQVTM, CDR2 ANQGSEA. The CDR3 loop spans 12 amino acids.

The chain is built from TRBV6-1 and TRBJ2-1; 9 positions match TRBD2. Germline values: CDR1 MNHNS, CDR2 SASEGT. This CDR3 has 15 residues. V dropped 1 base and J dropped 4; count of bases not matched to a gene: 2. CDR3 coding DNA: TGTGCCAGCAGTGAAGGACTAGCGGCTTACAATGAGCAGTTCTTC. Residues: CASSEGLAAYNEQFF.

The J gene is TRBJ1-5, the V gene TRBV28, with unresolved D. This CDR3 contains 15 residues. Germline V gives CDR1 MDHEN, CDR2 SYDVKM. Trimming left V 6 bases short and J 2 bases short, with 14 bases between. CDR3 loop: CASSLLTTGNQPQHF. CDR3 sequence (DNA): TGTGCCAGCAGCCTACTGACGACGGGCAATCAGCCCCAGCATTTT.

This chain links TRBV6-5 with TRBJ2-1; the match to TRBD2 covers 7 bases. The V gene's germline CDR1 is MNHEY and CDR2 SVGAGI. V lost 6 bases and J lost 6; bases outside the gene matches: 8. The CDR3 contains 14 residues. CDR3 sequence (DNA): TGTGCCAGCAGGGGACTACCCCCCTTCAATGAGCAGTTCTTC. It codes for CASRGLPPFNEQFF.

This clone was seen a single time. V and J are TRBV5-1 and TRBJ2-7; TRBD1 matches at 7 bases. The CDR3 covers 14 residues. Unmatched junction bases numbered 6, after V lost 5 bases and J lost 1 base. Germline V lookup: CDR1 SGHRS, CDR2 YFSETQ. The CDR3 DNA is TGCGCCAGCAGGACAGGGATCACTTCCTACGAGCAGTACTTC. Protein sequence: CASRTGITSYEQYF.

The DNA for the CDR3 is TGTGCCAGCAGTGAGGTACCAGGGGGGGATAATTCACCCCTCCACTTT. Its protein is CASSEVPGGDNSPLHF. V and J are TRBV6-1 and TRBJ1-6; TRBD1 matches at 7 bases. This CDR3 has 16 residues. V dropped 3 bases and J dropped 5; count of bases not matched to a gene: 7. CDR1 MNHNS and CDR2 SASEGT come from the germline V gene.

This chain uses TRBV5-1 with TRBJ2-7; D may be TRBD2 (5 bases). The V and J ends lost 3 bases and 6 bases respectively, with 13 bases between them. The CDR3 covers 13 residues. Germline values: CDR1 SGHRS, CDR2 YFSETQ. The CDR3: CASSYIAEGEQYF. In DNA form, the CDR3 reads TGCGCCAGCAGCTACATAGCAGAGGGCGAGCAGTACTTC. The full variable domain, its missing parts supplied by reference TRBV5-1 and TRBJ2-7, is KAGVTQTPRYLIKTRGQQVTLSCSPISGHRSVSWYQQTPGQGLQFLFEYFSETQRNKGNFPGRFSGRQFSNSRSEMNVSTLELGDSALYLCASSYIAEGEQYFGPGTRLTVT.